These T cell receptor beta chains were read from a single sample in a study of blood T cells in healthy people across ages. TCRdb processed the 5' RACE reads anew with MiXCR; each CDR3 protein has one entry. The sample shows some 1,800,000 distinct CDR3 sequences, about two fifths of them seen only once. What was sequenced was blood. All receptors come from a human donor in good health. The CDR3 runs from the conserved cysteine through the conserved F or W. Each record gives: J gene, clone size, V gene, D gene, CDR3 protein, CDR3 DNA. A D gene is named only where the DNA matches it firmly. Rows give clone size only sometimes, using once, few, many, or a class for an expanded clone.

TRBJ2-1,few,TRBV3-1,.,CASSQGFPNEQFF,TGTGCCAGCAGCCAAGGTTTCCCCAATGAGCAGTTCTTC
TRBJ1-4,once,TRBV7-9,.,CASSYYDESEKLFF,TGTGCCAGCAGCTACTACGACGAAAGTGAAAAACTGTTTTTT
TRBJ2-7,few,TRBV5-6,TRBD2,CASSLGVAGEPYEQYF,TGTGCCAGCAGCTTGGGGGTAGCGGGGGAACCCTACGAGCAGTACTTC
TRBJ2-5,few,TRBV7-2,.,CASSLSGTWETQYF,TGTGCCAGCAGCTTAAGTGGAACCTGGGAGACCCAGTACTTC
TRBJ2-1,.,TRBV7-9,TRBD1,CANSPTDREEQFF,TGTGCCAACAGCCCTACGGACAGGGAAGAGCAGTTCTTC
TRBJ2-5,.,TRBV20-1,TRBD2,CSARGTSGGVWDGTQYF,TGCAGTGCTAGAGGGACTAGCGGGGGGGTATGGGACGGGACCCAGTACTTC
TRBJ1-1,.,TRBV4-1,TRBD1,CASSHRQGTNTEAFF,TGCGCCAGCAGCCACCGACAGGGGACCAACACTGAAGCTTTCTTT
TRBJ2-5,few,TRBV20-1,TRBD2,CSASYDPGGEETQYF,TGCAGTGCTTCCTACGATCCGGGGGGAGAGGAGACCCAGTACTTC
TRBJ2-5,many,TRBV29-1,TRBD1,CSVQPGGGETQYF,TGCAGCGTTCAACCAGGGGGCGGGGAGACCCAGTACTTC
TRBJ2-4,.,TRBV19,TRBD1,CASSLRQGSGEQYF,TGTGCCAGTAGTCTCCGACAGGGTTCAGGGGAGCAGTACTTC
TRBJ2-7,.,TRBV7-2,.,CASSLQSDNFYEQYF,TGTGCCAGCAGCTTACAATCGGACAACTTCTACGAGCAGTACTTC
TRBJ2-5,few,TRBV27,TRBD2,CASSLAGDNQETQYF,TGTGCCAGCAGTTTAGCGGGGGATAATCAAGAGACCCAGTACTTC
TRBJ1-1,.,TRBV12-5,.,CASGLVGPAFF,TGTGCTAGTGGTTTGGTAGGACCAGCTTTCTTT
TRBJ1-1,once,TRBV6-1,TRBD1,CASSSRQGAEAFF,TGTGCCAGCAGCTCCCGACAGGGCGCTGAAGCTTTCTTT
TRBJ2-5,.,TRBV12-3/TRBV12-4,.,CASSKDIEETQYF,TGTGCCAGCAGCAAAGACATTGAAGAGACCCAGTACTTC
TRBJ1-1,.,TRBV10-3,.,CATREYTTETEAFF,TGTGCCACCAGAGAATACACAACAGAGACTGAAGCTTTCTTT
TRBJ1-2,.,TRBV7-2,.,CASSPAQADYGYTF,TGTGCCAGCAGCCCGGCCCAGGCGGACTATGGCTACACCTTC
TRBJ2-7,few,TRBV4-3,TRBD2,CASSQRLAGDYEQYF,TGCGCCAGCAGCCAAAGACTAGCGGGGGACTACGAGCAGTACTTC
TRBJ1-3,.,TRBV12-3/TRBV12-4,.,CASRELSSGNTIYF,TGTGCCAGCAGGGAGCTTTCCTCTGGAAACACCATATATTTT
TRBJ1-2,.,TRBV6-6,TRBD1,CASTATGGSVGGYTF,TGTGCCAGCACCGCGACAGGGGGCTCCGTAGGGGGCTACACCTTC
TRBJ2-7,once,TRBV20-1,TRBD1,CSAGQGAGSVYEQYF,TGCAGTGCTGGACAGGGGGCAGGGAGTGTGTACGAGCAGTACTTC
TRBJ2-3,.,TRBV20-1,TRBD2,CSARGRLAGTSTGTQYF,TGCAGTGCTAGAGGGAGACTAGCGGGGACTAGCACAGGTACGCAGTATTTT
TRBJ2-3,few,TRBV5-1,.,CASSSLGGDTDTQYF,TGCGCCAGCAGCTCCCTCGGGGGAGACACAGATACGCAGTATTTT
TRBJ2-7,once,TRBV7-2,TRBD1,CASGLLPGGYEQYF,TGTGCCAGCGGCTTACTCCCAGGGGGCTACGAGCAGTACTTC
TRBJ1-2,.,TRBV12-3/TRBV12-4,.,CASSFLGAGGYTF,TGTGCCAGCAGTTTCCTAGGGGCAGGAGGCTACACCTTC
TRBJ2-1,few,TRBV20-1,TRBD2,CSARDALAGFYNEQFF,TGCAGTGCTAGAGATGCACTAGCGGGTTTCTACAATGAGCAGTTCTTC
TRBJ1-1,.,TRBV13,.,CASSSLSGQMNTEAFF,TGTGCCAGCAGCTCACTTTCCGGACAGATGAACACTGAAGCTTTCTTT
TRBJ2-5,few,TRBV6-2/TRBV6-3,.,CASSYSGRGPMETQYF,TGTGCCAGCAGTTACAGCGGACGGGGCCCGATGGAGACCCAGTACTTC
TRBJ2-1,few,TRBV9,.,CASSVGTGGWVDEQFF,TGTGCCAGCAGCGTTGGGACGGGTGGTTGGGTGGATGAGCAGTTCTTC
TRBJ2-1,.,TRBV9,TRBD2,CASSARDYHNEQFF,TGTGCCAGCAGCGCCAGGGACTACCACAATGAGCAGTTCTTC
TRBJ2-1,.,TRBV20-1,.,CSARVSTYEQFF,TGCAGTGCTAGAGTCTCCACTTATGAGCAGTTCTTC
TRBJ2-3,few,TRBV11-3,TRBD2,CASSPLRGGVTDTQYF,TGTGCCAGCAGCCCACTTCGCGGGGGGGTGACAGATACGCAGTATTTT
TRBJ1-2,.,TRBV15,.,CAASRWVEGDHYGYTF,TGTGCCGCCAGCAGATGGGTAGAGGGCGATCACTATGGCTACACCTTC
TRBJ2-1,.,TRBV7-2,TRBD1,CASSLDQGTAIYNEQFF,TGTGCCAGCAGCTTAGACCAGGGGACAGCCATTTACAATGAGCAGTTCTTC
TRBJ2-1,.,TRBV9,TRBD2,CASGLAGSNEQFF,TGTGCCAGCGGACTAGCGGGGAGTAATGAGCAGTTCTTC
TRBJ2-1,.,TRBV7-6,.,CASSARPDRNEQFF,TGTGCCAGCAGCGCCCGCCCTGACAGGAATGAGCAGTTCTTC
TRBJ1-5,few,TRBV20-1,.,CSARSPGGPNQPQHF,TGCAGTGCTAGAAGCCCCGGTGGTCCCAATCAGCCCCAGCATTTT
TRBJ2-5,.,TRBV9,TRBD2,CASNPSGDQETQYF,TGTGCCAGCAATCCTAGCGGGGACCAAGAGACCCAGTACTTC
TRBJ2-7,.,TRBV4-3,.,CASSQDRNNEQYF,TGCGCCAGCAGCCAAGATAGAAATAACGAGCAGTACTTC
TRBJ2-1,few,TRBV12-3/TRBV12-4,TRBD2,CASNLAGDHYNEQFF,TGTGCCAGCAACTTAGCGGGGGATCACTACAATGAGCAGTTCTTC
TRBJ1-2,.,TRBV6-5,.,CASSYHAGTLPYGHTF,TGTGCCAGCAGTTACCATGCCGGGACTCTACCCTATGGCCACACCTTC
TRBJ2-1,.,TRBV24-1,.,CATSGGQLSNNEQFF,TGTGCCACCAGTGGAGGTCAGCTTAGTAACAATGAGCAGTTCTTC